This T cell receptor (beta chain) was profiled in a study of T cells in Graves' hyperthyroidism and ophthalmopathy. Germline CDR1 reads SGHTA; CDR2 reads FQGNSA. Trimming cost V 2 bases and J 4 bases, with 13 bases left between them. This CDR3 is 15 amino acids long. Amplification targeted TCR beta CDR3 regions from RNA transcripts. The study used the HTBI primer set for a first-round RT-PCR of the TCR CDR3. MiXCR, applied by TCRdb to the multiplex PCR reads, yields one record per CDR3 protein. The table lists hundreds of thousands of distinct CDR3 sequences, approximately 14% of them singletons. Hyperthyroidism, newly diagnosed and lasting under 2 months, affected patients aged 18 to 65. Researchers barred patients who had uncontrolled infection, other autoimmune disease, pregnancy or lactation. PBMCs were derived from about 10 ml fresh peripheral blood.

Source material: blood. The rearrangement links TRBV7-2 to TRBJ2-3; D is perhaps TRBD1 or TRBD2 (5 bases each). This TCR was recovered from a woman under 30 with Graves' hyperthyroidism. The CDR3 bases are TGTGCCAGCAGCTTACAGTTGTGGGGGTCAGATACGCAGTATTTT. It translates to CASSLQLWGSDTQYF.